Listed here are 14 T cell receptor beta chains from one sample, sequenced in a study of PD-L1 blockade in urothelial cancer. As to time point: peripheral blood 6 weeks after treatment start. TCRdb keeps only in-frame clones here, not all; method: immunoSEQ multiplex PCR. The table shows around 50,000 clones, with more than 70% occurring only once. This specimen consisted of PBMCs, obtained around atezolizumab (anti-PD-L1) treatment. These receptors originate from a man aged 60 to 75 with urothelial cancer.

The V and J genes are TRBV2 and TRBJ1-1; TRBD1 matches 8 bases. Germline V gene lookup returns CDR1 SNHLY and CDR2 FYNNEI. The CDR3 totals 16 residues. Unmatched junction bases numbered 13, after V lost 4 bases and J lost 6 bases. The CDR3 DNA reads TGTGCCAGCAGTGTGGGTCCCACAGGGGGAAAGTCTGAAGCTTTCTTT. Its protein product is CASSVGPTGGKSEAFF.

This chain links TRBV2 with TRBJ2-1, with D perhaps matching TRBD2 (5 bases). This CDR3 is 18 amino acids long. Trimming left V 0 bases short and J 4 bases short, with 19 bases between. The germline gives CDR1 SNHLY, CDR2 FYNNEI. The CDR3 region has the DNA TGTGCCAGCAGTGAAGCGCTCCGATCCGCGGGCCGGTACAATGAGCAGTTCTTC. As protein: CASSEALRSAGRYNEQFF. The variable domain in full, completed from reference TRBV2 and TRBJ2-1, reads EPEVTQTPSHQVTQMGQEVILRCVPISNHLYFYWYRQILGQKVEFLVSFYNNEISEKSEIFDDQFSVERPDGSNFTLKIRSTKLEDSAMYFCASSEALRSAGRYNEQFFGPGTRLTVL.

V usage is TRBV7-3 and J usage is TRBJ2-5; TRBD2 is a possible D gene (6 bases). Trimming took 4 bases from V and 4 from J, leaving 10 bases between them. From germline, CDR1 is SGHTA and CDR2 FQGTGA. The CDR3 is 13 amino acids. In DNA, the CDR3 is TGTGCCAGCAGCTCAGGGAGGACAGAGACCCAGTACTTC. It codes for CASSSGRTETQYF. The full variable domain, with the rest looked up from reference TRBV7-3 and TRBJ2-5, is GAGVSQTPSNKVTEKGKYVELRCDPISGHTALYWYRQSLGQGPEFLIYFQGTGAADDSGLPNDRFFAVRPEGSVSTLKIQRTERGDSAVYLCASSSGRTETQYFGPGTRLLVL.

This clone was detected a few times. The chain couples TRBV28 to TRBJ2-7; a possible D gene is TRBD2 (7 bases). This CDR3 spans 13 amino acids. Per the germline V gene, CDR1 is MDHEN and CDR2 is SYDVKM. Trimming stripped 8 bases from V and 4 bases from J, with 15 bases between. CDR3 in amino acids: CASRGGGKYEQYF. The CDR3 nucleotides are TGTGCCAGCCGAGGGGGGGGTAAATACGAGCAGTACTTC.

This clone showed up just once. This rearrangement joins TRBV5-1 to TRBJ2-2, with 10 bases aligning to TRBD2. The J segment lost 4 bases and the V segment lost 2 bases, leaving 5 bases of the junction unmatched. The germline V gene has CDR1 SGHRS and CDR2 YFSETQ. The CDR3 spans 16 residues. The CDR3, as DNA: TGCGCCAGCAGCTTTAGCGGGGGGCGCGGCACCGGGGAGCTGTTTTTT. Translating it yields CASSFSGGRGTGELFF.

V usage is TRBV29-1 and J usage is TRBJ1-1, with D possibly TRBD1 on 6 matching bases. CDR3 length: 14 amino acids. Deletions cut 0 bases from V and 11 bases from J, with 19 bases between. The germline CDR1 and CDR2 sequences are SQVTM and ANQGSEA. The CDR3 DNA follows: TGCAGCGTTGAAGATGGGGGCGCGGGGGTCTCCGCTTTCTTT. Residues: CSVEDGGAGVSAFF. Combining the CDR3 with reference TRBV29-1 and TRBJ1-1 gives the whole variable domain SAVISQKPSRDICQRGTSLTIQCQVDSQVTMMFWYRQQPGQSLTLIATANQGSEATYESGFVIDKFPISRPNLTFSTLTVSNMSPEDSSIYLCSVEDGGAGVSAFFGQGTRLTVV.

V usage is TRBV7-8 and J usage is TRBJ1-1; 8 bases line up with TRBD1. Germline-derived CDR1 and CDR2 are SGHVS and FQNEAQ. The trim removed 5 bases at V and 4 bases at J, leaving 3 bases unmatched. CDR3 size: 13 residues. The CDR3 loop reads CASSRQGSTEAFF. The CDR3 coding sequence is TGTGCCAGCAGCAGACAGGGGTCCACTGAAGCTTTCTTT. Full variable domain (remainder filled in from reference TRBV7-8 and TRBJ1-1): GAGVSQSPRYKVAKRGQDVALRCDPISGHVSLFWYQQALGQGPEFLTYFQNEAQLDKSGLPSDRFFAERPEGSVSTLKIQRTQQEDSAVYLCASSRQGSTEAFFGQGTRLTVV.

The J gene is TRBJ2-1, the V gene TRBV7-2; TRBD2 matches at 11 bases. V was clipped by 1 base and J by 8 bases; unmatched bases: 16. Germline CDR1 SGHTA, CDR2 FQGNSA. The CDR3 sequence is 19 residues long. CDR3 nucleotide sequence: TGTGCCAGCAGCTTAGGTGCTAGCGGGAGGTGGGATTTACACGATGAGCAGTTCTTC. Its protein product is CASSLGASGRWDLHDEQFF.

This clone is labeled as medium-sized. The chain joins TRBV19 to TRBJ2-1; 7 nucleotides line up with TRBD1. The V segment lost 6 bases and the J segment 5 bases; nucleotides outside the gene matches: 4. In germline, CDR1 is LNHDA, CDR2 SQIVND (reference sequence). CDR3 length equals 13 residues. The chain's CDR3 is CASSTGQHNEQFF. The CDR3 region has the DNA TGTGCCAGTAGCACGGGACAGCACAATGAGCAGTTCTTC.

The CDR3 nucleotides are TGCGCCAGCAGCTTGGGGGGACAGGGGAAGGCTGGCTACACCTTC. Amino acid sequence: CASSLGGQGKAGYTF. V gene TRBV5-1 combines with J gene TRBJ1-2; 10 positions match TRBD1. Per the germline V gene, CDR1 is SGHRS and CDR2 is YFSETQ. The length of the CDR3 is 15 residues. J gave up 7 bases and V 0 bases, and 6 bases lay outside the gene matches.

This clone occurred once. The J gene is TRBJ2-7, the V gene TRBV11-3; 10 bases line up with TRBD1. After removal of 4 bases from V and 6 bases from J, the junction contained 12 bases not matched to a gene. The CDR3 sequence is 16 residues long. Germline assignment: CDR1 SGHNT and CDR2 YENEEA. The CDR3 DNA follows: TGTGCCAGCAGCTCGACGAGGACAGGGGGAATGATCGAGCAGTACTTC. As protein: CASSSTRTGGMIEQYF.

The chain recombines TRBV5-6 with TRBJ2-3; 9 bases match TRBD2. From germline, CDR1 is SGHDT and CDR2 YYEEEE. Germline trimming cut 3 bases from V and 1 base from J; bases unmatched to any gene: 9. The CDR3 is made up of 17 amino acids. The CDR3 DNA is TGTGCCAGCAGCTCCGTAGCGGGAGAGTACGGCACAGATACGCAGTATTTT. Translated, it gives CASSSVAGEYGTDTQYF.

The chain joins TRBV6-6 to TRBJ2-1; 9 bases match TRBD1. With 6 bases clipped from V and 7 bases from J, the junction kept 4 bases outside the gene matches. Germline V CDR1 and CDR2: MNHNY, SVGAGI (reference sequence). The CDR3 is 13 residues long. The DNA for the CDR3 is TGTGCCAGCAGGACAGGGGGGGAAAATGAGCAGTTCTTC. Protein sequence: CASRTGGENEQFF.

The CDR3 DNA reads TGTGCCAGTAGTCCGGGACTAGCGGGAGGGATGGACACCGGGGAGCTGTTTTTT. Translation: CASSPGLAGGMDTGELFF. This chain uses TRBV19 with TRBJ2-2; TRBD2 aligns across 16 bases. The V gene's germline CDR1 is LNHDA and CDR2 SQIVND (reference sequence). The length of the CDR3 is 18 residues. The J segment lost 3 bases and the V segment lost 5 bases, leaving 6 bases of the junction unmatched.